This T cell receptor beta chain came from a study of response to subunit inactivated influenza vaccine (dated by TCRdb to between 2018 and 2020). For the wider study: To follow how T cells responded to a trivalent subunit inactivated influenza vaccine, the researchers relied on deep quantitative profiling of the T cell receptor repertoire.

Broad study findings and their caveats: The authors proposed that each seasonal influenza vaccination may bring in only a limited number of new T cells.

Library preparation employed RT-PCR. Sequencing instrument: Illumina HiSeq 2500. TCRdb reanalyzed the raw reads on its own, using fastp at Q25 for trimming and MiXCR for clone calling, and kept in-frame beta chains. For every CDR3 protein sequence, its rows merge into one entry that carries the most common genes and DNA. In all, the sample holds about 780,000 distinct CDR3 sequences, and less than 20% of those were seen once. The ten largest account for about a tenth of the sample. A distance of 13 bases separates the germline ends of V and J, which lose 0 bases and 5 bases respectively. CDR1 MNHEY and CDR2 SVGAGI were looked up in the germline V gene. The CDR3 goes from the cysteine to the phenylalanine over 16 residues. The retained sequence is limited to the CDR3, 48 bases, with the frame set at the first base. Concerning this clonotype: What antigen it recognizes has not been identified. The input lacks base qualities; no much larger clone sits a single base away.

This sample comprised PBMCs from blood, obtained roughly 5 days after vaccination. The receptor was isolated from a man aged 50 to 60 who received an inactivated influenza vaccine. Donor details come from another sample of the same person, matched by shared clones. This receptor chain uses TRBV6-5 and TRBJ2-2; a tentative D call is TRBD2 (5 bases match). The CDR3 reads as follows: CASSYSRRTVTGELFF. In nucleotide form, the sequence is TGTGCCAGCAGTTACTCGAGGAGGACCGTGACCGGGGAGCTGTTTTTT.